Included here is one T cell receptor beta chain sequence, with context. What it binds is not known. TCRdb keeps only in-frame clones here, not all; method: immunoSEQ multiplex PCR. The repertoire consists of approximately 100,000 clones, with around 90% occurring once and the leading ten covering about 3.7%. The data belong to a study of T cell responses to AZD1222 COVID-19 vaccine. Study-wide findings and caveats: Most donors were white British and more were female, and clonal diversity was possibly underestimated.

The sequence came from an adult in good health. The source was peripheral blood, collected on day 0 of AZD1222 vaccination.

The CDR3 nucleotides are TGTGCCAGCAGCCGGGGGCTCAGTTCACCCCTCCACTTT. Translation gives CASSRGLSSPLHF. The chain is built from TRBV28 and TRBJ1-6; D possibly corresponds to TRBD1 (6 bases). Germline CDR1 and CDR2: MDHEN and SYDVKM. The ends were cut back, 6 bases at V and 9 bases at J, with 12 bases in the middle. The CDR3 spans 13 residues.